This T cell receptor (beta chain) was recorded in a study of T cell clusters in autoimmune cytopenias. Whole-study findings and limits: The cluster-lack signature was not seen for secondary cytopenia versus chronic lymphocytic leukemia. Physiological T cell clusters of healthy donors were apparently absent in primary autoimmune cytopenia patients. TRB repertoire shifts in secondary cytopenia and chronic lymphocytic leukemia mostly reflected lymphoma, not autoimmunity. The T cell clusters came from computational analysis alone and lack functional validation.

From germline, CDR1 is MNHNS and CDR2 SASEGT. This CDR3 spans 15 amino acids. One tube held mixed TRB-A and TRB-B primer pools for touch-down PCR. TCRdb reanalyzed the multiplex PCR reads, giving one entry per CDR3 protein sequence and no DNA. The table lists fewer than 10,000 distinct CDR3 sequences. Some 40,000 genome equivalents of blood DNA were amplified for TRB. As concerns this clonotype: Its specificity is unknown.

The V gene is TRBV6-1, the J gene TRBJ2-7; TCRdb designates TRBD2, a call that cannot be tested without DNA. The sequence was obtained from a human donor with an autoimmune cytopenia or autoimmune hepatitis (not recorded which). The specimen sequenced was peripheral blood. The CDR3 sequence: CASSAGTSGIYEQYF.